Shown below are 4 T cell receptor beta chains from a single sample sequenced in a study of PD-1 blockade in mismatch repair-deficient tumors. The data were produced by immunoSEQ multiplex PCR, yet TCRdb's version contains in-frame clones alone and is incomplete. Found here are roughly 120,000 clones, approximately 91% of them singletons; the top ten hold approximately 12%. The sequencing here drew on peripheral blood, taken just over 70 weeks after starting pembrolizumab. These receptors all stem from an adult with mismatch repair-deficient cancer.

The CDR3 is CASSLERAQALEDNEQFF. CDR3 DNA: TGTGCCAGCAGCTTAGAGCGGGCACAGGCGCTCGAAGACAATGAGCAGTTCTTC. V gene TRBV7-9 combines with J gene TRBJ2-1; perhaps TRBD2 as D (6 bases). The CDR3 spans 18 residues. CDR1 and CDR2 (germline): SEHNR, FQNEAQ (reference sequence). Trimming shortened V by 1 base and J by 5 bases, and 21 bases separated the two germline ends. Full variable domain (remainder filled in from reference TRBV7-9 and TRBJ2-1): DTGVSQNPRHKITKRGQNVTFRCDPISEHNRLYWYRQTLGQGPEFLTYFQNEAQLEKSRLLSDRFSAERPKGSFSTLEIQRTEQGDSAMYLCASSLERAQALEDNEQFFGPGTRLTVL.

Concerning this clone: A much larger clone lies one base from this, so it may be a read error. The chain's CDR3 is CASSLGQAYGYTF. CDR3 DNA sequence: TGTGCCAGCAGCTTAGGACAAGCCTATGGCTACACCTTC. The chain joins TRBV11-2 to TRBJ1-2; D is unresolved. The germline gives CDR1 SGHAT, CDR2 FQNNGV. Trimming removed 1 base from V and 4 bases from J, with 7 bases in between. The CDR3 runs to 13 residues.

About this clone: Different DNA sequences within this sample yield the same CDR3. The chain joins TRBV4-1 to TRBJ2-7, with D tentatively TRBD2 (6 bases). CDR1 MGHRA and CDR2 YSYEKL come from the germline V gene. This CDR3 is built from 15 residues. Trimming pared 1 base from V and 0 bases from J, leaving 10 bases between. In DNA form, the CDR3 reads TGCGCCAGCAGCCAAGGGTCCGGGAGCTCCTACGAGCAGTACTTC. Its protein is CASSQGSGSSYEQYF.

This chain uses TRBV5-1 with TRBJ2-1; 11 bases align to TRBD2. This CDR3 region has 18 residues. V shed 5 bases and J 0 bases; nucleotides not matched to a gene: 10. Germline V lookup: CDR1 SGHRS, CDR2 YFSETQ. CDR3 DNA sequence: TGCGCCAGCAGGAGGGGACTAGCGGTAACCGGCTCCTACAATGAGCAGTTCTTC. Protein: CASRRGLAVTGSYNEQFF.